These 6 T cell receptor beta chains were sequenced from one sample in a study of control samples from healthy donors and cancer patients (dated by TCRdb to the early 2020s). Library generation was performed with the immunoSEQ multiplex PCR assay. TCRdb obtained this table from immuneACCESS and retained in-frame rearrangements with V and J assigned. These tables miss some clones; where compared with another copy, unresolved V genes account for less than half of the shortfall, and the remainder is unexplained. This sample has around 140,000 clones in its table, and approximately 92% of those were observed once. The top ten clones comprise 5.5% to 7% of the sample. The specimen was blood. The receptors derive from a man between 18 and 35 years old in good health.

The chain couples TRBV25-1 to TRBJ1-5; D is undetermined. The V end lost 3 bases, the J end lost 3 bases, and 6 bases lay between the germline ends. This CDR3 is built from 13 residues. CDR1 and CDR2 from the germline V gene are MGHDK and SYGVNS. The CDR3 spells CASSEDHNQPQHF. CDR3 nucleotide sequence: TGTGCCAGCAGTGAGGACCACAATCAGCCCCAGCATTTT. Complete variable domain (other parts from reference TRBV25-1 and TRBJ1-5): EADIYQTPRYLVIGTGKKITLECSQTMGHDKMYWYQQDPGMELHLIHYSYGVNSTEKGDLSSESTVSRIRTEHFPLTLESARPSHTSQYLCASSEDHNQPQHFGDGTRLSIL.

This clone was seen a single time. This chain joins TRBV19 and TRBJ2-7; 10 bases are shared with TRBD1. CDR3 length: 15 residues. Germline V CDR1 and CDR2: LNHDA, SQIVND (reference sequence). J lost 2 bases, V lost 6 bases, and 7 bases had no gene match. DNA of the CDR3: TGTGCCAGTAGCAGACAGGGGGCAGGACCCTACGAGCAGTACTTC. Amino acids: CASSRQGAGPYEQYF.

This chain's CDR3 is CASSQEAADTQYF. CDR3 in DNA: TGCGCCAGCAGCCAAGAGGCGGCAGATACGCAGTATTTT. This rearrangement joins TRBV4-1 to TRBJ2-3, with unresolved D. The CDR3 has 13 residues. Germline V lookup: CDR1 MGHRA, CDR2 YSYEKL. Trimming cost V 0 bases and J 4 bases, with 5 bases left between them.

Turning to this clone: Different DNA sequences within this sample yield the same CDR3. The CDR3: CASSLVGGPTDTQYF. The CDR3 region has the DNA TGCGCCAGCAGCTTGGTTGGGGGGCCCACAGATACGCAGTATTTT. The chain employs TRBV5-1 and TRBJ2-3; the D call may be TRBD1 or TRBD2 (6 bases each). The ends were cut back, 0 bases at V and 2 bases at J, with 10 bases in the middle. Germline V gene sequence: CDR1 SGHRS, CDR2 YFSETQ. The CDR3 covers 15 residues.

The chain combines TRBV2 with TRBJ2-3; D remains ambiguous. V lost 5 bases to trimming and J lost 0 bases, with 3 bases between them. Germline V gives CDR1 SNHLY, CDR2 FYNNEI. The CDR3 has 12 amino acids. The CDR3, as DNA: TGTGCCAGCAGTTTGAGCACAGATACGCAGTATTTT. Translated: CASSLSTDTQYF.

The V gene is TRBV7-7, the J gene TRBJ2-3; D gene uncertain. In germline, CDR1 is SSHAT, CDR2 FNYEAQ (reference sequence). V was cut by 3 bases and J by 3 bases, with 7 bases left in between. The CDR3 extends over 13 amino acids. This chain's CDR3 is CASSFSVTDTQYF. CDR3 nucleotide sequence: TGTGCCAGCAGCTTCAGCGTAACAGATACGCAGTATTTT.